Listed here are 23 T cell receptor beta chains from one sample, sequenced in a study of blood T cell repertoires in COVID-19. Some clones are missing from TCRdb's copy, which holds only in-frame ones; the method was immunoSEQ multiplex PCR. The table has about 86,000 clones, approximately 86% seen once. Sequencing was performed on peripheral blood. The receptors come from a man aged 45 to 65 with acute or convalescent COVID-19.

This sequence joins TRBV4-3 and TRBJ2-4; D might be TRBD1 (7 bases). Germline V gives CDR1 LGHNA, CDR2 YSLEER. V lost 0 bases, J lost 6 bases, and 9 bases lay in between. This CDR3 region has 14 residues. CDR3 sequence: CASSQEEGANIQYF. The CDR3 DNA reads TGCGCCAGCAGCCAAGAGGAGGGGGCAAACATTCAGTACTTC.

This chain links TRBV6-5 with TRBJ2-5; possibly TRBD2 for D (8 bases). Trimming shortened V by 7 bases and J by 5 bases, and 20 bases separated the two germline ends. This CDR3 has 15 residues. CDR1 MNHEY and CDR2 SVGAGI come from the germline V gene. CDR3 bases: TGTGCCAGCAAAGGGACTAGGGGGCCCCGGGAGACCCAGTACTTC. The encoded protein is CASKGTRGPRETQYF.

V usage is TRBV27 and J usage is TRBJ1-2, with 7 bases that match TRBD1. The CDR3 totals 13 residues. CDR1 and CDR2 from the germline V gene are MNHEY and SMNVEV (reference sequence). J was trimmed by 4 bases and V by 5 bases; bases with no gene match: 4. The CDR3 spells CASSDTGVYGYTF. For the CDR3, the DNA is TGTGCCAGCAGTGACACAGGGGTCTATGGCTACACCTTC.

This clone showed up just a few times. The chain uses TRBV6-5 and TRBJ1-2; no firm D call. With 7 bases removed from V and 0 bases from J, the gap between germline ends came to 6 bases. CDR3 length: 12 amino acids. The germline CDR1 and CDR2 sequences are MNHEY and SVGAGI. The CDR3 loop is CASKESNYGYTF. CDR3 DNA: TGTGCCAGCAAGGAGTCTAACTATGGCTACACCTTC.

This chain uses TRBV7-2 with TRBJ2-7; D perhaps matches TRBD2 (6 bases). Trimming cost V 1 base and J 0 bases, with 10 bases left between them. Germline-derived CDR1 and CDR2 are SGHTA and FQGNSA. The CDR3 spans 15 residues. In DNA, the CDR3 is TGTGCCAGCAGCTTAGGCGGGACGTTCTCCTACGAGCAGTACTTC. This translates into CASSLGGTFSYEQYF. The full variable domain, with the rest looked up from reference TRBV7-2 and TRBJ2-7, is GAGVSQSPSNKVTEKGKDVELRCDPISGHTALYWYRQSLGQGLEFLIYFQGNSAPDKSGLPSDRFSAERTGGSVSTLTIQRTQQEDSAVYLCASSLGGTFSYEQYFGPGTRLTVT.

The CDR3 reads CASSSLDGITYEQYF. In nucleotides, the CDR3 is TGTGCCAGCAGCTCTCTGGACGGGATCACCTACGAGCAGTACTTC. The gene calls are TRBV11-2 and TRBJ2-7; D is perhaps TRBD2 (5 bases). Germline V lookup: CDR1 SGHAT, CDR2 FQNNGV. Between the trimmed V and J ends, which lost 4 bases and 2 bases, there was a span of 15 bases. The CDR3 is 15 amino acids.

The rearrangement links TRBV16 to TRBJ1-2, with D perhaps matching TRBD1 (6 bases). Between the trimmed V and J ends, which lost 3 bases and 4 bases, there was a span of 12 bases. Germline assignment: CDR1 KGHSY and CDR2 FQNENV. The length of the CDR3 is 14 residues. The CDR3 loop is CASSQSGEGYGYTF. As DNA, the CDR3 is TGTGCCAGCAGCCAGTCAGGGGAGGGCTATGGCTACACCTTC.

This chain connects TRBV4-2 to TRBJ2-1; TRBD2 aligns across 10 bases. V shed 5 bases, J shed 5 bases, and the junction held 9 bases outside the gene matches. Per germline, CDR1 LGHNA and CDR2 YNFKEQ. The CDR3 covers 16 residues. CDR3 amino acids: CASSAPGTSVDNEQFF. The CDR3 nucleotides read TGTGCCAGCAGCGCCCCCGGGACTAGCGTGGACAATGAGCAGTTCTTC.

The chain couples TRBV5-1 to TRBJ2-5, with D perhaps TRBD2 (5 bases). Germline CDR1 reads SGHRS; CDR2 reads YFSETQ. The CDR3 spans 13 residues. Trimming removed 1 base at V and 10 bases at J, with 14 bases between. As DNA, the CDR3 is TGCGCCAGCAGCTTGAACGGGGTTCGGGACCAGTACTTC. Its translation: CASSLNGVRDQYF.

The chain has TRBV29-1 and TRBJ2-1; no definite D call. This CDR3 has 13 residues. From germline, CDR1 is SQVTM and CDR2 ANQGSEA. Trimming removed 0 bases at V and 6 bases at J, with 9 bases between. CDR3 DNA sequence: TGCAGCGTTGAAGATCCGTACTCCAATGAGCAGTTCTTC. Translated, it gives CSVEDPYSNEQFF.

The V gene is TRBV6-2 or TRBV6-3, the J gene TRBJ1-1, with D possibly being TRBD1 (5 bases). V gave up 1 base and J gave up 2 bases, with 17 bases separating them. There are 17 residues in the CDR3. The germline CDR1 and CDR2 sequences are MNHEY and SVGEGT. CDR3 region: CASSYLDNPGVNTEAFF. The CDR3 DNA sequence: TGTGCCAGCAGTTACTTGGACAACCCGGGTGTTAACACTGAAGCTTTCTTT.

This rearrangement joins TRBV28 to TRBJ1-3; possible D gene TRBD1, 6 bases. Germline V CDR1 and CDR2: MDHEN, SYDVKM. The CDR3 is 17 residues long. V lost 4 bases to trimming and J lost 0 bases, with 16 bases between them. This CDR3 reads CASSSSGQSHSGNTIYF. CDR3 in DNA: TGTGCCAGCAGTTCCTCCGGACAGTCCCACTCTGGAAACACCATATATTTT.

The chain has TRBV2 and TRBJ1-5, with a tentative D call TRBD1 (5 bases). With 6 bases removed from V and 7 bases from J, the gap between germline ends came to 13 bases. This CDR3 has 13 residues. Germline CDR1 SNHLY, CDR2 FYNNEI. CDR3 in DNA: TGTGCCAGCAGAGCAGGGAGGGAGCAGCCCCAGCATTTT. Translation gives CASRAGREQPQHF. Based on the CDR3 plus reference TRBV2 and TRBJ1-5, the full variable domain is EPEVTQTPSHQVTQMGQEVILRCVPISNHLYFYWYRQILGQKVEFLVSFYNNEISEKSEIFDDQFSVERPDGSNFTLKIRSTKLEDSAMYFCASRAGREQPQHFGDGTRLSIL.

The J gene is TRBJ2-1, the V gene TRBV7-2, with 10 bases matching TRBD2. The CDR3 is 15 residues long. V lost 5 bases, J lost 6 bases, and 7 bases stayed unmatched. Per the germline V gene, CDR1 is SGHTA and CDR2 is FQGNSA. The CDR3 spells CASSTSSGGLNEQFF. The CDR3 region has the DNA TGTGCCAGCAGCACCTCTAGCGGGGGACTCAATGAGCAGTTCTTC.

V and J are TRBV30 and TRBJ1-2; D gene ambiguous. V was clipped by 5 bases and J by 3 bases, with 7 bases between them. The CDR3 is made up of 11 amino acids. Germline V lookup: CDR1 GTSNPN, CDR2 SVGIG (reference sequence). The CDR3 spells CAWYEDYGYTF. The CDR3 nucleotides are TGTGCCTGGTATGAGGACTATGGCTACACCTTC.

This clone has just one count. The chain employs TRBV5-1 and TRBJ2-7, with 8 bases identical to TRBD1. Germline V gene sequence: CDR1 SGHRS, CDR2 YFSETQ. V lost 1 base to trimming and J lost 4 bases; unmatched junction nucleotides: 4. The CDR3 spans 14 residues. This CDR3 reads CASSLSGGEYEQYF. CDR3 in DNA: TGCGCCAGCAGCTTGTCAGGGGGCGAATACGAGCAGTACTTC.

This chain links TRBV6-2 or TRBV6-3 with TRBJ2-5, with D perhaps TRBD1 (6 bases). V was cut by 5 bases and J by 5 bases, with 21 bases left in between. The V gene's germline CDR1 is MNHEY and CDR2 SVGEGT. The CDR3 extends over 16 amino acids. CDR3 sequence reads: CASSNPNTGFVETQYF. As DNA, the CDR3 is TGTGCCAGCAGTAACCCAAACACAGGGTTTGTGGAGACCCAGTACTTC.

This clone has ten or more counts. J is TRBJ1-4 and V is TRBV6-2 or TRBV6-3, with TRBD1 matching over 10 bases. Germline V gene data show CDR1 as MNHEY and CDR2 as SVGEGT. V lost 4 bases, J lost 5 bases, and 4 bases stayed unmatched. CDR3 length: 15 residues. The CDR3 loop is CASSSWTGGNEKLFF. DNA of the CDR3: TGTGCCAGCAGTTCCTGGACAGGGGGGAATGAAAAACTGTTTTTT.

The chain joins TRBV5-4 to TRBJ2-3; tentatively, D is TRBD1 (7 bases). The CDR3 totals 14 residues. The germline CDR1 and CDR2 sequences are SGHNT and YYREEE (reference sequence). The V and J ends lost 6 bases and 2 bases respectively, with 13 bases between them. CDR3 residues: CASKGAGSTDTQYF. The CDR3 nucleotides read TGTGCCAGCAAGGGGGCGGGATCCACAGATACGCAGTATTTT.

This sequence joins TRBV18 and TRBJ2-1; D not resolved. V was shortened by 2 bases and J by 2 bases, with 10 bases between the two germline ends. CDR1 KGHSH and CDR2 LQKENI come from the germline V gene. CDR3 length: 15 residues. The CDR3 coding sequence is TGTGCCAGCTCACCAGCGAGTAGTACCTACAATGAGCAGTTCTTC. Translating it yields CASSPASSTYNEQFF. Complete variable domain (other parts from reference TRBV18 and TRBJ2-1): NAGVMQNPRHLVRRRGQEARLRCSPMKGHSHVYWYRQLPEEGLKFMVYLQKENIIDESGMPKERFSAEFPKEGPSILRIQQVVRGDSAAYFCASSPASSTYNEQFFGPGTRLTVL.

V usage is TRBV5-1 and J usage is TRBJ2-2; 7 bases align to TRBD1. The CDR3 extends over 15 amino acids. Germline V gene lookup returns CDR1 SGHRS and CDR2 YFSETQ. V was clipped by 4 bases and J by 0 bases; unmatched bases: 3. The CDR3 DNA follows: TGCGCCAGCAGCCCGGGACAGCCGAACACCGGGGAGCTGTTTTTT. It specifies CASSPGQPNTGELFF.

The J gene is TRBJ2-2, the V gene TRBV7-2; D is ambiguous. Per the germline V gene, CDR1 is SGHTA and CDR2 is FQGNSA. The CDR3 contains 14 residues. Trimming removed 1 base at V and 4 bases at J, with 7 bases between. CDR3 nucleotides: TGTGCCAGCAGCTTAGTACCGGGCACCGGGGAGCTGTTTTTT. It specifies CASSLVPGTGELFF.

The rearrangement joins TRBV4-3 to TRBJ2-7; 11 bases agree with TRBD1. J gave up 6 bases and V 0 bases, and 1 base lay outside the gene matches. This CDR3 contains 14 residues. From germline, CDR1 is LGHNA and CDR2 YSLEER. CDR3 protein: CASSQEGTGGEQYF. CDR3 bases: TGCGCCAGCAGCCAAGAGGGGACAGGGGGCGAGCAGTACTTC.